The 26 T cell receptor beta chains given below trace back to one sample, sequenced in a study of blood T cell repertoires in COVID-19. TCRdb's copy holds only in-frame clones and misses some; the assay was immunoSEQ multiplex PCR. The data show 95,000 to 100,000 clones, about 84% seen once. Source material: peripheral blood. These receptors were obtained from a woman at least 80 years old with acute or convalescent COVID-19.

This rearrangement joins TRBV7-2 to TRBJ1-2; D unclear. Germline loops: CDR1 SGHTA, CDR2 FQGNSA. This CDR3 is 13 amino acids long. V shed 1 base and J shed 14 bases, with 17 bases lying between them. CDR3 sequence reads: CASSLVVGGMCTF. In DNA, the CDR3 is TGTGCCAGCAGCTTAGTGGTCGGAGGGATGTGTACCTTC.

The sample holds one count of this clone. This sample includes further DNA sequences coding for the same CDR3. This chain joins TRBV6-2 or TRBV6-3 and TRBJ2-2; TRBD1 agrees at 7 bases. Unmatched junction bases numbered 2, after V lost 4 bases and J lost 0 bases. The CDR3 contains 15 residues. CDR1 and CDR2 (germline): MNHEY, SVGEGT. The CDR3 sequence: CASSSGTANTGELFF. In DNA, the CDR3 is TGTGCCAGCAGTTCCGGGACAGCGAACACCGGGGAGCTGTTTTTT.

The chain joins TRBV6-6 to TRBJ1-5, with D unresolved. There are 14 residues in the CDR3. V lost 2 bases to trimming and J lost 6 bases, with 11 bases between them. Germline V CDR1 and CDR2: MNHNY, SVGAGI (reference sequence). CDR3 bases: TGTGCCAGCAGTTACGAAGGGAGGAGTCAGCCCCAGCATTTT. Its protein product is CASSYEGRSQPQHF.

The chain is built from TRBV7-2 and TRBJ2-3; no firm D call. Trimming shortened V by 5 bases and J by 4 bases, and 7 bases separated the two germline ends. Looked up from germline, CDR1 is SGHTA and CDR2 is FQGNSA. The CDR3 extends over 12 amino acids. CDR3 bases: TGTGCCAGCAGCCCGCGCTCAGATACGCAGTATTTT. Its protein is CASSPRSDTQYF.

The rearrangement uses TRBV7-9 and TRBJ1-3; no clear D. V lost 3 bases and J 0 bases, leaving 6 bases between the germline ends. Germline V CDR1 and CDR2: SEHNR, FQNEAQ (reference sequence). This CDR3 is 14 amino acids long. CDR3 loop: CASSFPSSGNTIYF. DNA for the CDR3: TGTGCCAGCAGCTTTCCGAGCTCTGGAAACACCATATATTTT.

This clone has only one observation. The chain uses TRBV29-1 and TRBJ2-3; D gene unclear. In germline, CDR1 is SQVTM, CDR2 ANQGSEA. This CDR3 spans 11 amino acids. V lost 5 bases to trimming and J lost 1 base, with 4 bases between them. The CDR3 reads CSVSGTDTQYF. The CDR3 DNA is TGCAGCGTTAGCGGCACAGATACGCAGTATTTT.

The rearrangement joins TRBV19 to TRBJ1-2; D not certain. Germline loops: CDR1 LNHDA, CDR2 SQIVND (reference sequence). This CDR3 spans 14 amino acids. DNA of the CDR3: TGTGTCTCCCGGGGTCTCGATTGGAACTATGGCTACACCTTC. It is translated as CVSRGLDWNYGYTF.

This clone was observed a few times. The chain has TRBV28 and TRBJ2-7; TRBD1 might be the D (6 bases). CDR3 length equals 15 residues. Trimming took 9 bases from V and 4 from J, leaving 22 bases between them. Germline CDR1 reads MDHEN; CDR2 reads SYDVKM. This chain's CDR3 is CASVPGQGYRYEQYF. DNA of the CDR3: TGTGCCAGTGTTCCCGGGCAGGGGTATCGATACGAGCAGTACTTC.

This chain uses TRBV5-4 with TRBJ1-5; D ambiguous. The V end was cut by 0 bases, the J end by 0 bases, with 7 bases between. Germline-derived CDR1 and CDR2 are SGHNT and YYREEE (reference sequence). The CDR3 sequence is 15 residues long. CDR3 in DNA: TGTGCCAGCAGCTTGGGCGGAAATAGCAATCAGCCCCAGCATTTT. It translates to CASSLGGNSNQPQHF.

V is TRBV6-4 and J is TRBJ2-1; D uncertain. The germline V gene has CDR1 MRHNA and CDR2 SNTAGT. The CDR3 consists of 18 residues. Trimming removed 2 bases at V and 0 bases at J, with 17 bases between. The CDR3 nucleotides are TGTGCCAGCAGTGACCCACAATATGCACCCAGCTCCTACAATGAGCAGTTCTTC. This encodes CASSDPQYAPSSYNEQFF.

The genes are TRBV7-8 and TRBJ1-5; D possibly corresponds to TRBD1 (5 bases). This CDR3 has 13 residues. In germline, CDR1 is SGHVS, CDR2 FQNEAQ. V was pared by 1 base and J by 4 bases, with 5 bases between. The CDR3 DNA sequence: TGTGCCAGCAGCTTAGACAGGAATCAGCCCCAGCATTTT. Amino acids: CASSLDRNQPQHF.

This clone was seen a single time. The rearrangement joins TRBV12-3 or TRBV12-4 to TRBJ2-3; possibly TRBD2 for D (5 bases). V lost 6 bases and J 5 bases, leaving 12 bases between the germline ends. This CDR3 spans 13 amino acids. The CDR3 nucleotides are TGTGCCAGCAGCCGGGGTTCCGGAGATACGCAGTATTTT. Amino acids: CASSRGSGDTQYF.

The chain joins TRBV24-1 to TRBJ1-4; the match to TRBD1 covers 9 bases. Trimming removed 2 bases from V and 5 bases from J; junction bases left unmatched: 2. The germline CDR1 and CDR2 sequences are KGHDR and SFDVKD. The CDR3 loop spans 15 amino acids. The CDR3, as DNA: TGTGCCACCAGTGATTCACAGGGGGCGAATGAAAAACTGTTTTTT. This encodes CATSDSQGANEKLFF.

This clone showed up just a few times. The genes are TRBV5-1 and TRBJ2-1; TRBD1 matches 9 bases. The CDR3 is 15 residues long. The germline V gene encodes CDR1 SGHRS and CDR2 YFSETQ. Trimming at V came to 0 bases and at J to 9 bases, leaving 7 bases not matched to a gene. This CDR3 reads CASSLGPGQGSEQFF. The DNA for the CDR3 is TGCGCCAGCAGCTTGGGTCCGGGACAGGGTAGTGAGCAGTTCTTC.

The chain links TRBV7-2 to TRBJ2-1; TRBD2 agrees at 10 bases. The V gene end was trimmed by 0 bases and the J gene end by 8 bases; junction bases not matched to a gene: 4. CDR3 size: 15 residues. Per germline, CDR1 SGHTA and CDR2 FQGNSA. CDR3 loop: CASSLASGGTDEQFF. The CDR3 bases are TGTGCCAGCAGCTTAGCTAGCGGGGGGACTGATGAGCAGTTCTTC. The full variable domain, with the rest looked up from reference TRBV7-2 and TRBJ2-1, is GAGVSQSPSNKVTEKGKDVELRCDPISGHTALYWYRQSLGQGLEFLIYFQGNSAPDKSGLPSDRFSAERTGGSVSTLTIQRTQQEDSAVYLCASSLASGGTDEQFFGPGTRLTVL.

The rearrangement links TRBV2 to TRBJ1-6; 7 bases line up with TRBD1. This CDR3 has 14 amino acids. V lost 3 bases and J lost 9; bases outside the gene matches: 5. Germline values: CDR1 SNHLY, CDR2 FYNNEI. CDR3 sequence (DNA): TGTGCCAGCAGTGATAAGGGGGCCTTTTCACCCCTCCACTTT. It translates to CASSDKGAFSPLHF.

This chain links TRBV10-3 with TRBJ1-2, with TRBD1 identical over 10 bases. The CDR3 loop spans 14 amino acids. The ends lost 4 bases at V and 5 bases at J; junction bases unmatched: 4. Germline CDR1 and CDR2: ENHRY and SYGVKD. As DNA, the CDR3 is TGTGCCATCAGTGCTCCGGACAGGGGGTATGGCTACACCTTC. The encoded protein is CAISAPDRGYGYTF.

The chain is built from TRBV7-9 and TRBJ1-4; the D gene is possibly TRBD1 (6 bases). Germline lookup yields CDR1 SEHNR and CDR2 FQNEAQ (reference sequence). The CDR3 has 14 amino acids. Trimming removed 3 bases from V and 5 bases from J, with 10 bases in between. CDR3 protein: CASSFTGPNEKLFF. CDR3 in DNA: TGTGCCAGCAGCTTTACAGGGCCCAATGAAAAACTGTTTTTT.

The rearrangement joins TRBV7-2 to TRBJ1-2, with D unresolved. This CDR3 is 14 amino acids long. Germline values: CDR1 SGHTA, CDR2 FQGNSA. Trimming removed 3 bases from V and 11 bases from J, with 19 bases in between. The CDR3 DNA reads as TGTGCCAGCAGCTTTACCACGAGCGTACTGAGGTACACCTTC. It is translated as CASSFTTSVLRYTF.

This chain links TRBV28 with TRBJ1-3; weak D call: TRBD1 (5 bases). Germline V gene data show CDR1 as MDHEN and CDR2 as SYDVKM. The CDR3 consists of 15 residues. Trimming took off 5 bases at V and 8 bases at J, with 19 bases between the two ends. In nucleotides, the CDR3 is TGTGCCAGCAGTCCCTCGACAGTGGGTATTTACACCATATATTTT. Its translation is CASSPSTVGIYTIYF.

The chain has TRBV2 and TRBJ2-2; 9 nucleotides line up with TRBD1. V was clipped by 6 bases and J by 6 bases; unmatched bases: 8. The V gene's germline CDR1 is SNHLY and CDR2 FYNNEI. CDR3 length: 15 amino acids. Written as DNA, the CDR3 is TGTGCCAGCAGCCTGGGACAGGGATCGGCCGGGGAGCTGTTTTTT. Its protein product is CASSLGQGSAGELFF.

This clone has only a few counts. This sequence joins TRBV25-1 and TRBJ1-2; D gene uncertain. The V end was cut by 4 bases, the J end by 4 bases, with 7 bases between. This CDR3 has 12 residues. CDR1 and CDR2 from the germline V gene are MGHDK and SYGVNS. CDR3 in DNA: TGTGCCAGCAGTGGCGGGTTCTATGGCTACACCTTC. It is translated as CASSGGFYGYTF.

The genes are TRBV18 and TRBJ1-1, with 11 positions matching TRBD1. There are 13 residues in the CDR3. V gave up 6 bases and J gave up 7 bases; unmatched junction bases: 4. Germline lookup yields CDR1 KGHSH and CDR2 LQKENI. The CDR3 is CASSGQGANEAFF. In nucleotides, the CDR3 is TGTGCCAGCTCCGGACAGGGGGCTAATGAAGCTTTCTTT.

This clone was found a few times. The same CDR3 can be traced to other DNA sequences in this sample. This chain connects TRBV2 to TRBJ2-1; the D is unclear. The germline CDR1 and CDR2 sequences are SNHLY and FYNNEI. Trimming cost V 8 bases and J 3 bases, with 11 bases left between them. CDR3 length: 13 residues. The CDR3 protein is CASRREHYNEQFF. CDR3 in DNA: TGTGCCAGCCGTCGAGAGCACTACAATGAGCAGTTCTTC.

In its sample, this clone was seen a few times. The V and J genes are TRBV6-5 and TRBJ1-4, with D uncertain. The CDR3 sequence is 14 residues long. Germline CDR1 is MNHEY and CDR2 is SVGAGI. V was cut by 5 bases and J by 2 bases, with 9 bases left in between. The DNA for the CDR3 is TGTGCCAGCAGTCGGGGTTTTACTAATGAAAAACTGTTTTTT. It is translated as CASSRGFTNEKLFF.

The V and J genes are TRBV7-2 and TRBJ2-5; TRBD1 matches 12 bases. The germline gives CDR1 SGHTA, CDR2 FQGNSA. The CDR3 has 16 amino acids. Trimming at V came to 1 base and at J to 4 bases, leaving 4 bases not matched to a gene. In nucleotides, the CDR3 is TGTGCCAGCAGCTTAGGGGGACAGGGGGCGAGAGAGACCCAGTACTTC. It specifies CASSLGGQGARETQYF.